This T cell receptor beta chain stems from a study of blood T cell repertoires in COVID-19. Study context: From T cells, B-cell-depleted T cells, or PBMCs came the material, which was cDNA or gDNA.

The V gene lost 7 bases and the J gene lost 5 bases, with 17 bases spanning the gap. The CDR3 covers 14 residues. Looked up from germline, CDR1 is SGHNT and CDR2 is YENEEA. In the authors' methods: Estimation of nucleated cell counts relied on the amplification of reference gene primers. Libraries were prepared by immunoSEQ multiplex PCR; TCRdb keeps only in-frame clonotypes and omits some of them. D and trimming were read from the DNA, whereas the V and J calls and clone size are those reported in that table. The sample has 150,000 to 200,000 clones, around four fifths seen once. Sequencing was performed on peripheral blood. The clonotype originates from a woman older than 75 with active or convalescent COVID-19. The V call is TRBV11-3, the J call TRBJ2-5; tentative D call: TRBD2 (5 bases). Here the CDR3 reads CASNRIRDGETQYF. The CDR3 coding sequence is TGTGCCAGCAACCGGATCCGGGATGGCGAGACCCAGTACTTC.